This TCR beta chain comes out of a study of beta chain features in type 1 diabetes (dated by TCRdb to between 2018 and 2020). About the full investigation: Mean age, gender distribution, total cell number and subset yield did not differ between patients and healthy donors. A total of roughly 100,000,000 sorted cells were examined across all samples, and the number of cells per subset was strongly correlated with RNA yield. The study compared the TCRB repertoires of sorted circulating CD4+ T cell subsets in recently diagnosed type 1 diabetes patients with those in matched healthy donors. Whereas all 28 donors provided naive and central memory subsets, regulatory and stem cell-like memory subsets were isolated from just 8 patients and about 8 healthy donors. Overall study outcomes, separate from this receptor: At VDJ recombination sites, type 1 diabetes patients had fewer insertions and more deleted nucleotides, which implies abnormalities in thymic rearrangement. HLA sub-analyses involved small numbers of individuals, so any influence of HLA type on TCRB rearrangement remained unresolved. In all four CD4+ subsets, TCRB CDR3 length was moderately but significantly shorter in type 1 diabetes patients. Because cDNA was sequenced instead of genomic DNA, highly expressing activated cells could be over-represented, though the groups showed no difference in activation or CD3 levels. Naive, central memory and regulatory TCRB repertoires appeared to be more alike among patients than among healthy donors. Shorter templates might be favored by PCR, yet because patient and control samples were amplified and corrected together, any such skew would affect both groups equally.

Each donor gave one peripheral blood draw, averaging around 0.11 L, which was collected into heparinised tubes. Using a panel that included CD45RO, CCR7, CD25, CD127, CD95 and CD27, naive, central memory, regulatory and stem cell-like memory CD4+ T cells were sorted on a BD FACSAria II. A purity above 98% was achieved for all sorted populations. PBMCs were isolated right away by Lymphoprep density gradient centrifugation and were stained directly, without culture. Samples were stained and sorted in pairs, with one healthy donor and one patient per experiment, so that batch effects were minimized. The entire isolated RNA was reverse transcribed using the High Capacity cDNA Reverse Transcription Kit, and thus expressed TCRB transcripts were sequenced. Deep immunoSEQ sequencing was applied to naive, central memory and regulatory T cell samples, giving an average of around 3.8 million total reads per sample. Sorted cells were lysed in RLT buffer, and RNA was extracted using DNase-treated RNeasy Micro or Mini kits according to cell number. Each cell subset was processed separately to prevent cross-contamination, with patient and healthy donor samples processed together. Using the immunoSEQ multiplex PCR, TCRB sequences were amplified from cDNA into 87-bp fragments spanning the CDR3 region. The amplicons were sequenced using the Illumina HiSeq platform. In the authors' own workflow: PCR bias was corrected computationally using synthetic template baselines, and reads within Hamming distance 2 were collapsed, with unmergeable singletons discarded. Reads were aligned against IMGT so that V, D and J genes, CDR3 length and insertions or deletions at six rearrangement sites could be assigned. Within each subset, clonotype counts were normalized to sorted cell number, and only after that were true diversity and Gini coefficients computed with the tcR R package. The overlap coefficient, calculated on TCRB nucleotide sequences, was used to measure repertoire sharing. As a proxy for the pre-selection repertoire, out-of-frame TCRB sequences from naive cells were analyzed. TCRdb mirrors the immuneACCESS table, restricted to in-frame sequences. Some clones are absent from its copies; in checked studies, under half trace to an unresolved V gene, and the reason for the others is unknown. V and J calls and clone size follow that table, whereas D and trimming were derived from the DNA. The sample contains 300,000 to 350,000 clones, roughly 13% of them found a single time. Jointly, the top ten make up about 0.016% of the sample.

The junction shows trimming of 3 bases on V and 4 bases on J, plus 15 bases between the germline ends. Per the germline V gene (reference sequence), GTSNPN is the CDR1 and SVGIG is the CDR2. The CDR3 runs 14 amino acids, cysteine and phenylalanine included. CDR3 DNA is the only sequence kept; it has 42 bases, read in frame from the first base. Concerning this clone itself: Its antigen is unknown. Base qualities are not provided; no much larger clone lies one nucleotide away.

The V gene is TRBV30 and the J gene is TRBJ1-2; the D region possibly corresponds to TRBD1 (6 bases align). This clonotype originated in a woman between 18 and 30 years old with type 1 diabetes. Specimen: naive CD4+ T cells from blood. Read against the paper, the sample's cell subset or site label means: true naive CD4+ T cells. This receptor has the CDR3 CAWSLLTGPYGYTF. The DNA is as follows: TGTGCCTGGAGCCTCCTAACAGGGCCCTATGGCTACACCTTC.